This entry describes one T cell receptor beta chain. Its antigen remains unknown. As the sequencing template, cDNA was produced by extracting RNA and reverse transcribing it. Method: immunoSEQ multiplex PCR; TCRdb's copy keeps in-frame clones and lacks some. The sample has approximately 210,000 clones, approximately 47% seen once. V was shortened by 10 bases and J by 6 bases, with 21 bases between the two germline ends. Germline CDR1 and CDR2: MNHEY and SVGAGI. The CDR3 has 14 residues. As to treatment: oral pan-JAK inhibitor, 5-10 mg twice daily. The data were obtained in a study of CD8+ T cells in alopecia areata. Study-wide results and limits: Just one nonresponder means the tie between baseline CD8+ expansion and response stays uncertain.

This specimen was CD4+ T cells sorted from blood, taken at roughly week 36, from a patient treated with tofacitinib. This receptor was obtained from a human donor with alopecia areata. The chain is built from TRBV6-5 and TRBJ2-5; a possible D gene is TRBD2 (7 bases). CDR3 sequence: CATRPRGEGKTQYF. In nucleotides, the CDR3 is TGTGCCACTAGGCCGAGGGGGGAGGGAAAGACCCAGTACTTC.